Listed below are T cell receptor beta chains from one sample, sequenced in a study of T cell repertoires in cytomegalovirus infection. In TCRdb, the reads were re-called with MiXCR into one record per CDR3 protein. Of hundreds of thousands of distinct CDR3 sequences listed, around 35% are singletons. For these receptors, no antigen is known. The material was cultured PBMCs, obtained from culture after CMV antigen stimulation. The source is a human donor in good health (CMV status not recorded). Some clones in this sample may be carry-over from other donors' samples. CDR3s include the opening cysteine and the closing phenylalanine or tryptophan. Each record gives: V gene, J gene, clone size, D gene, CDR3 DNA, CDR3 protein. D genes are given only for firm matches. Clone size, where shown, is once, few, many, or a class for clones that have expanded.

TRBV12-5,TRBJ1-5,NA,NA,TGTGCTAGTGGTTTGGTACCGAAAAGGGGTCAGCCCCAGCATTTT,CASGLVPKRGQPQHF
TRBV7-2,TRBJ2-5,many,TRBD1,TGTGCCAGCAGCTTTGCAGGGGGCGTCCCGCAAGAGACCCAGTACTTC,CASSFAGGVPQETQYF
TRBV12-3/TRBV12-4,TRBJ2-5,NA,NA,TGTGCCAGCAGTTCGGACTCTGTGGAGACCCAGTACTTC,CASSSDSVETQYF
TRBV28,TRBJ2-3,NA,TRBD2,TGTGCCAGCAGTTCTAGCGGGAGTGGGAATACGCAGTATTTT,CASSSSGSGNTQYF
TRBV4-2,TRBJ2-3,few,NA,TGTGCCAGCAGCCAAGCTACAGGCTCCACAGATACGCAGTATTTT,CASSQATGSTDTQYF
TRBV7-9,TRBJ1-1,NA,NA,TGTGCCAGCAGCCATGGCCGCGGGGGAGGCACTGAAGCTTTCTTT,CASSHGRGGGTEAFF
TRBV7-9,TRBJ2-1,NA,NA,TGTGCCAGCAGCTTAGGTTTGGTAGCTCCCTCCTACAATGAGCAGTTCTTC,CASSLGLVAPSYNEQFF
TRBV5-4,TRBJ2-3,few,TRBD1,TGTGCCAGCAGCTCCAGGGGGTCCTATGACACAGATACGCAGTATTTT,CASSSRGSYDTDTQYF
TRBV4-1,TRBJ2-3,once,TRBD1,TGCGCCAGCAGCCAAGATAGAACAGGGGTGCCGGGTACGCAGTATTTT,CASSQDRTGVPGTQYF
TRBV7-2,TRBJ1-6,few,NA,TGTGCCAGCAGCTCGGGGGTGCATTCACCCCTCCACTTT,CASSSGVHSPLHF
TRBV6-6,TRBJ1-1,NA,NA,TGTGCCACCCAACAGGGTGTAATGAACACTGAAGCTTTCTTT,CATQQGVMNTEAFF
TRBV7-8,TRBJ2-7,many,TRBD1,TGTGCCAGCAGCGAAGGGACAGGGTTTTTCTACGAGCAGTACTTC,CASSEGTGFFYEQYF
TRBV11-2,TRBJ2-3,few,TRBD2,TGTGCCAGCAGTATTAGTAGCGGGAGGGCCGAGACAGATACGCAGTATTTT,CASSISSGRAETDTQYF
TRBV5-4,TRBJ2-3,NA,TRBD1,TGTGCCAGCAGCTTGGGAGTGGTTTCGGGGACAGGGGTCACAGATACGCAGTATTTT,CASSLGVVSGTGVTDTQYF
TRBV7-8,TRBJ1-2,NA,NA,TGTGCCAGCAGCCCCAGGTGGACAGTCTGGGAAGGCTACACCTTC,CASSPRWTVWEGYTF
TRBV12-3/TRBV12-4,TRBJ2-7,few,TRBD1,TGTGCCAGCAGCCGACAGGGAACGGCCTACGAGCAGTACTTC,CASSRQGTAYEQYF
TRBV4-3,TRBJ2-2,NA,NA,TGCGCCAGCAGCCAAGATTGGCCTGGTTCCGGGGAGCTGTTTTTT,CASSQDWPGSGELFF
TRBV20-1,TRBJ2-7,NA,NA,TGCAGTGCTAGCGCGGGGACGAGACTCTACGAGCAGTACTTC,CSASAGTRLYEQYF
TRBV7-8,TRBJ1-1,many,TRBD1,TGTGCCAGCAGCCTGAGACAGGGGATGAACACTGAAGCTTTCTTT,CASSLRQGMNTEAFF
TRBV10-1,TRBJ2-1,NA,NA,TGCGCCAGCAGTGAGTCTATCGGACTGGGAACTCACAATGAGCAGTTCTTC,CASSESIGLGTHNEQFF
TRBV7-6,TRBJ2-5,few,NA,TGTGCCAGCAGCCCCCCCGTCTTGGTAGCGGCAGTTACCCAGTACTTC,CASSPPVLVAAVTQYF
TRBV6-2/TRBV6-3,TRBJ2-2,NA,NA,TGTGCCAGCAGTCCCGACTCCCGGGTTCTGATCGGGGAGCTGTTTTTT,CASSPDSRVLIGELFF
TRBV24-1,TRBJ2-1,few,NA,TGTGCCACCAGTTCGAGCATAGGGAGGGGGTTGGATGAGCAGTTCTTC,CATSSSIGRGLDEQFF
TRBV19,TRBJ2-1,few,NA,TGTGCCAGTAGTGAAGACCGCTACAATGAGCAGTTCTTC,CASSEDRYNEQFF
TRBV12-3/TRBV12-4,TRBJ1-1,many,TRBD1,TGTGCCAGCAGTTTAGGGGCAGGGGGCGCATACACTGAAGCTTTCTTT,CASSLGAGGAYTEAFF
TRBV6-2/TRBV6-3,TRBJ1-1,few,NA,TGTGCCAGCACCGAACAGGCGGACATGAACACTGAAGCTTTCTTT,CASTEQADMNTEAFF